The sequence of this T cell receptor beta chain was determined in a study of blood T cell repertoires in COVID-19. The study drew participants aged roughly 18 to 95 years from about two dozen US areas. Participants were placed into cohorts based on the clinical history they reported. Two negative PCRs, clearance, or symptom resolution characterized the recovered Cohort 3 donors. The CDR3 contains 12 residues. Germline lookup yields CDR1 SEHNR and CDR2 FQNEAQ (reference sequence). The V gene end was trimmed by 6 bases and the J gene end by 7 bases; junction bases not matched to a gene: 3. As processed by the authors: It was from reference gene primer amplification that nucleated cell counts were estimated. Clones were sequenced by immunoSEQ multiplex PCR, and TCRdb holds only the in-frame ones, with some missing. From that table come the V and J calls and clone size; the DNA was used to work out D and trimming. Found here are a few hundred thousand clones, 70% to 90% of them singletons; the top ten hold 1.5% to 2%.

The sample was PBMCs or T cells enriched from blood (not recorded which). This TCR came from a woman aged 45-60 years who had recovered from COVID-19. The chain recombines TRBV7-9 with TRBJ2-1; 7 nucleotides agree with TRBD1. The CDR3 is CASSLTGNEQFF. The DNA of the CDR3 is TGTGCCAGCAGTTTGACAGGGAATGAGCAGTTCTTC.